This T cell receptor (beta chain) came from a study of spatial heterogeneity in lung cancer. Every TCR cDNA molecule carried a tag that served as a unique molecular identifier. TCRdb re-called the 5' RACE reads through MiXCR, storing one row per CDR3 protein. The table shows about 85,000 distinct CDR3 sequences, with approximately 21% occurring only once. Germline CDR1 SGHTA, CDR2 FQGTGA. There are 18 residues in the CDR3. The V end was cut by 5 bases, the J end by 0 bases, with 19 bases between. Time point specified: sample taken at primary tumor resection. The sequenced material consisted of unsorted whole RNA from tumor, nontumor lung or frozen PBMC. This clonotype came up a few times.

Material: PBMCs, obtained at surgery. This TCR was recovered from a male donor with early-stage non-small cell lung cancer. The chain employs TRBV7-3 and TRBJ2-2; the D gene could be TRBD1 or TRBD2 (5 bases each). The CDR3 DNA reads as TGTGCCAGCAGCCCCGACAGAGCCCGGGGAGCGAACACCGGGGAGCTGTTTTTT. Translation gives CASSPDRARGANTGELFF.